This TCR beta chain was obtained from a study of T cell clonality in common variable immunodeficiency. CDR3 length equals 14 residues. With 3 bases clipped from V and 5 bases from J, the junction kept 5 bases outside the gene matches. Germline V gene lookup returns CDR1 DFQATT and CDR2 SNEGSKA (reference sequence). This clone occurred many times. What it binds is unknown. The CDR3 is cut off 3 residues early in the read; its end comes from the germline J gene. Blood samples were heparinized, roughly 5 to 8.5 ml per donor. The study, taken as a whole, reports: Fewer TCRbeta clones were shared among CVID subjects than controls.

Sequencing used immunoSEQ multiplex PCR; TCRdb keeps in-frame clones, though not all of them. This sample carries 50,000 to 70,000 clones, none of them present only once. The sequence was collected from a person aged 18 to 75 in good health. The sample comprised peripheral blood mononuclear cells. V is TRBV20-1 and J is TRBJ2-7; TRBD2 agrees at 12 bases. The covered CDR3 bases are TGCAGTGCTAGGCTAGCGGGAGGGACCGACGAG. This encodes CSARLAGGTDE. The entire CDR3 is CSARLAGGTDEQYF.